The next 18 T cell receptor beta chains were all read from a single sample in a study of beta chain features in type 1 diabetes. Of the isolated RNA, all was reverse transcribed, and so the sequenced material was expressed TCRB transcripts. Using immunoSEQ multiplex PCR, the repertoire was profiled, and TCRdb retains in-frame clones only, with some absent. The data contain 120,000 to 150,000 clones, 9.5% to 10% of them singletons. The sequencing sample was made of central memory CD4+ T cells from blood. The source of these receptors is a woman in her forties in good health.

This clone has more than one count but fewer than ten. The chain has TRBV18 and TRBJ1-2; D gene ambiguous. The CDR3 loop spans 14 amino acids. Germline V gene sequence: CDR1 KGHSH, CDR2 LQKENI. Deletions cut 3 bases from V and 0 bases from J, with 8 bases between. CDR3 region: CASSPADPNYGYTF. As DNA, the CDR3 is TGTGCCAGCTCACCTGCAGATCCTAACTATGGCTACACCTTC. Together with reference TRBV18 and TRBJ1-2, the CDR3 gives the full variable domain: NAGVMQNPRHLVRRRGQEARLRCSPMKGHSHVYWYRQLPEEGLKFMVYLQKENIIDESGMPKERFSAEFPKEGPSILRIQQVVRGDSAAYFCASSPADPNYGYTFGSGTRLTVV.

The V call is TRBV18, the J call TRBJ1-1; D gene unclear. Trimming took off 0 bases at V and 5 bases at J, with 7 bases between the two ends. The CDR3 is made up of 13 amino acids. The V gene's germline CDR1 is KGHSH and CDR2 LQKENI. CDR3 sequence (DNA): TGTGCCAGCTCACCACCGACGGGGACTGAAGCTTTCTTT. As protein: CASSPPTGTEAFF. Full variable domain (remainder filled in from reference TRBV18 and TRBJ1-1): NAGVMQNPRHLVRRRGQEARLRCSPMKGHSHVYWYRQLPEEGLKFMVYLQKENIIDESGMPKERFSAEFPKEGPSILRIQQVVRGDSAAYFCASSPPTGTEAFFGQGTRLTVV.

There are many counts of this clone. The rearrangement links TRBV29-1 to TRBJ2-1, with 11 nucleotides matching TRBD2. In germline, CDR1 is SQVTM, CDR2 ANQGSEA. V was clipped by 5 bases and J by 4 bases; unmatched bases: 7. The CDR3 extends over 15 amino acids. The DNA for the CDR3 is TGCAGCGTTCCCACGGGACTAGCGGTTTACAATGAGCAGTTCTTC. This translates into CSVPTGLAVYNEQFF.

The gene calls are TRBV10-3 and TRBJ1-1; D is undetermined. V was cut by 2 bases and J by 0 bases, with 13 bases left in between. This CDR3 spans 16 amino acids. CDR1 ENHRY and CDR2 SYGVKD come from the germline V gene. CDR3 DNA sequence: TGTGCCATCAGTGAGCTTTCCGGGTTTATGAACACTGAAGCTTTCTTT. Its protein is CAISELSGFMNTEAFF.

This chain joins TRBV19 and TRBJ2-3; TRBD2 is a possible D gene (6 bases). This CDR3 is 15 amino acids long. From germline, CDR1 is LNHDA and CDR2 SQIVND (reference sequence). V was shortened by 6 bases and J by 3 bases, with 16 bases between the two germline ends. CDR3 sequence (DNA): TGTGCCAGTAGCGGGACTCAGGGCCGGACAGATACGCAGTATTTT. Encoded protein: CASSGTQGRTDTQYF.

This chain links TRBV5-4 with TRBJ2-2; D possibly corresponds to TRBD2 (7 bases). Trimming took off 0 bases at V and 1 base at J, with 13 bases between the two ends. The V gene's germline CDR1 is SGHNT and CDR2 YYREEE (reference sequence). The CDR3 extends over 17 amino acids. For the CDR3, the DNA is TGTGCCAGCAGCTTGGGTGGGGGGGGCCAGAACACCGGGGAGCTGTTTTTT. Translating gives CASSLGGGGQNTGELFF.

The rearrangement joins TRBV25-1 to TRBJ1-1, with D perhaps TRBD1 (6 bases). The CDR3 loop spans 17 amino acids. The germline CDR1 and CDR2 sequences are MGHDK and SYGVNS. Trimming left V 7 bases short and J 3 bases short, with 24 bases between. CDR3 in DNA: TGTGCCAGCACCTTGGGGCAGGGGTGGATTGTGGACACTGAAGCTTTCTTT. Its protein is CASTLGQGWIVDTEAFF.

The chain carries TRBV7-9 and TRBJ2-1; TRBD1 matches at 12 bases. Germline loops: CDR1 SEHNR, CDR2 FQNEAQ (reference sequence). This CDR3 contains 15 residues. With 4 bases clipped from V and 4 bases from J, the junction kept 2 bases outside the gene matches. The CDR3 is CASSSGQGAYNEQFF. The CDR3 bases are TGTGCCAGCAGCTCGGGACAGGGGGCTTACAATGAGCAGTTCTTC.

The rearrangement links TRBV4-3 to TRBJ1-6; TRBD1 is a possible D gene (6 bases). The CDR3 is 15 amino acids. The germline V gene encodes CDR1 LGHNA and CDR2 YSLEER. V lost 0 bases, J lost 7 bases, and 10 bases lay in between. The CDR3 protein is CASSQELQGNSPLHF. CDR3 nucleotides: TGCGCCAGCAGCCAAGAGCTCCAGGGGAATTCACCCCTCCACTTT.

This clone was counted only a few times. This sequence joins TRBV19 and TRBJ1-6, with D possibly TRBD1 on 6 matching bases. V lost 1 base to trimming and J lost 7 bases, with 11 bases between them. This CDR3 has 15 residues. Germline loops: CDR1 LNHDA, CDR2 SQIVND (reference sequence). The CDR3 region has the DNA TGTGCCAGTAGTATAGTGGCCAGGGGAAATTCACCCCTCCACTTT. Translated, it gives CASSIVARGNSPLHF.

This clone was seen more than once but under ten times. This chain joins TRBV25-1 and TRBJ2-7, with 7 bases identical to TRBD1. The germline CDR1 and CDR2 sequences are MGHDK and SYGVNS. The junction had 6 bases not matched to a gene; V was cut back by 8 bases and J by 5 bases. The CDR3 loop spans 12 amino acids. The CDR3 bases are TGTGCCAGCCTGGGACAGTCTAACGAGCAGTACTTC. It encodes CASLGQSNEQYF.

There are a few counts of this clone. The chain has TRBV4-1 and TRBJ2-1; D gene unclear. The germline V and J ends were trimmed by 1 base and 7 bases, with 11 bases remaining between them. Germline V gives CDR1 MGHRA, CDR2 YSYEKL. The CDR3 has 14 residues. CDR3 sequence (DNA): TGCGCCAGCAGCCAAGTAAACCCGGTTAATGAGCAGTTCTTC. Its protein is CASSQVNPVNEQFF.

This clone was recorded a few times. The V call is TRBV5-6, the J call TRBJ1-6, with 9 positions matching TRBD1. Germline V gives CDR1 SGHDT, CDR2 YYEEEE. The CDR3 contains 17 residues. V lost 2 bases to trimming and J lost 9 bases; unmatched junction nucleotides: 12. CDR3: CASSFRTGETGGSPLHF. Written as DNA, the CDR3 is TGTGCCAGCAGCTTCCGGACAGGGGAAACTGGAGGTTCACCCCTCCACTTT.

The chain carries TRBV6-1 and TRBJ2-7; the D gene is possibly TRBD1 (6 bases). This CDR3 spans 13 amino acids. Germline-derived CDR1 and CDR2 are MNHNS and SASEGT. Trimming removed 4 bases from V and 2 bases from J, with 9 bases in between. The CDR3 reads CASSVDRAYEQYF. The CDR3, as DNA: TGTGCCAGCAGTGTGGACAGAGCCTACGAGCAGTACTTC.

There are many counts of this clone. CDR3 sequence: CASSFVRGVHSPLHF. CDR3 DNA sequence: TGTGCCAGCAGCTTCGTCCGGGGAGTGCATTCACCCCTCCACTTT. The chain has TRBV7-9 and TRBJ1-6; D unresolved. This CDR3 contains 15 residues. With 3 bases removed from V and 8 bases from J, the gap between germline ends came to 14 bases. Germline assignment: CDR1 SEHNR and CDR2 FQNEAQ (reference sequence).

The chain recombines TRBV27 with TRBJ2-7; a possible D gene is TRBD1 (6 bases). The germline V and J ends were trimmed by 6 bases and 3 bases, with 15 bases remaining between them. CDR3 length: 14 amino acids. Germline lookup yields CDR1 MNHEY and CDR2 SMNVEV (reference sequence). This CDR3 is CASSLHHRDYEQYF. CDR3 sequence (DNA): TGTGCCAGCAGCCTACATCACAGGGACTACGAGCAGTACTTC.

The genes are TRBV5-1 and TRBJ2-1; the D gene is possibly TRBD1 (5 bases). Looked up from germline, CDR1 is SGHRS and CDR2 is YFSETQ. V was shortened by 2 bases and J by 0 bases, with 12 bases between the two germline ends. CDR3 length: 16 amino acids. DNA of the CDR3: TGCGCCAGCAGCTTTTGGGGCTCCAACTCCTACAATGAGCAGTTCTTC. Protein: CASSFWGSNSYNEQFF.

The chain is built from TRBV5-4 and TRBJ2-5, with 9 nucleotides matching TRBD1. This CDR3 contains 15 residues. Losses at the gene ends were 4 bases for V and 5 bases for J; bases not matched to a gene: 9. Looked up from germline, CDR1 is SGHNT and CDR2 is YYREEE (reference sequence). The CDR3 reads CASSQLTGGVETQYF. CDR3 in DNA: TGTGCCAGCAGCCAACTAACAGGGGGCGTGGAGACCCAGTACTTC.